The present T cell receptor beta chain was sequenced within a study of early T cells in non-severe SARS-CoV-2 infection. TCRdb called the 5' RACE reads again in MiXCR, with one record for every CDR3 protein. The sample includes about 76,000 distinct CDR3 sequences, around 15% of them seen just once. With V trimmed by 4 bases and J by 9 bases, 10 bases remained unmatched. The length of the CDR3 is 15 residues. CDR1 is SEHNR, CDR2 FQNEAQ, per germline (reference sequence). This clonotype occurred many times. Material: whole blood. This chain joins TRBV7-9 and TRBJ2-1; TRBD1 matches at 9 bases. This sequence was found in an adult who was a healthcare worker with PCR-confirmed SARS-CoV-2 infection or an uninfected control (not recorded which). CDR3 in DNA: TGTGCCAGCAGCTCTTCCGGGACAGGGTGGATTGAGCAGTTCTTC. It is translated as CASSSSGTGWIEQFF.